The rows below give T cell receptor beta chains drawn from one sample of a study of blood T cell repertoires in COVID-19. Method: immunoSEQ multiplex PCR; TCRdb's copy keeps in-frame clones and lacks some. This table holds 100,000 to 150,000 clones, 87% found once. The sample consisted of peripheral blood. The receptors here all came from a woman between 55 and 75 years old with acute or convalescent COVID-19. Both conserved end residues are part of each CDR3. A D gene is named only where the DNA matches it firmly. Only part of the rows carry a size: once, few, many, or a class if the clone is expanded.

j_gene | v_gene | len | d_gene | abundance | CDR3aa | CDR3nt
TRBJ1-4 | TRBV3-1/TRBV3-2 | 13 | TRBD1 | NA | CASSQGDRGRLFF | TGTGCCAGCAGCCAAGGGGACAGGGGGAGACTGTTTTTT
TRBJ2-1 | TRBV5-4 | 15 | NA | once | CASSFVAGAYNEQFF | TGTGCCAGCAGCTTCGTAGCCGGGGCCTACAATGAGCAGTTCTTC
TRBJ2-3 | TRBV13 | 15 | NA | NA | CASSLSAGSTDTQYF | TGTGCCAGCAGCTTATCGGCAGGGAGCACAGATACGCAGTATTTT
TRBJ2-1 | TRBV12-3/TRBV12-4 | 13 | TRBD1 | NA | CASSSTGHNEQFF | TGTGCCAGCAGTTCGACAGGGCACAATGAGCAGTTCTTC
TRBJ2-2 | TRBV2 | 14 | NA | once | CASSETGRGGELFF | TGTGCCAGCAGTGAAACGGGGCGGGGCGGGGAGCTGTTTTTT
TRBJ2-1 | TRBV11-2 | 14 | NA | NA | CASSSYRGYNEQFF | TGTGCCAGCAGCTCGTACCGGGGCTACAATGAGCAGTTCTTC
TRBJ1-1 | TRBV25-1 | 17 | NA | once | CANSRLSGFRRDTEAFF | TGTGCCAACTCCAGACTTTCAGGGTTTAGAAGAGACACTGAAGCTTTCTTT
TRBJ1-6 | TRBV2 | 15 | NA | NA | CASSEGAATNSPLHF | TGTGCCAGCAGTGAAGGGGCTGCAACTAATTCACCCCTCCACTTT
TRBJ1-1 | TRBV19 | 15 | NA | once | CASSTGGARNTEAFF | TGTGCCAGTAGTACCGGGGGAGCTAGGAACACTGAAGCTTTCTTT
TRBJ2-5 | TRBV9 | 17 | NA | NA | CASSVDGTGALQETQYF | TGTGCCAGCAGCGTAGACGGGACGGGAGCGCTCCAAGAGACCCAGTACTTC
TRBJ1-2 | TRBV24-1 | 14 | NA | NA | CATSDFDSNYGYTF | TGTGCCACCAGTGATTTTGACAGCAACTATGGCTACACCTTC
TRBJ2-1 | TRBV11-3 | 17 | TRBD2 | NA | CASSPSSGSGSWNEQFF | TGTGCCAGCAGCCCGTCTAGCGGGAGTGGGTCTTGGAATGAGCAGTTCTTC
TRBJ1-5 | TRBV24-1 | 14 | NA | NA | CATSDSGGNQPQHF | TGTGCCACCAGTGATTCGGGGGGCAATCAGCCCCAGCATTTT
TRBJ2-5 | TRBV4-1 | 17 | NA | NA | CASSQVDLLARGETQYF | TGCGCCAGCAGCCAAGTGGATCTCCTAGCGAGAGGGGAGACCCAGTACTTC
TRBJ1-1 | TRBV28 | 13 | TRBD1 | NA | CASSRQGRTEAFF | TGTGCCAGCAGTCGACAGGGGAGGACTGAAGCTTTCTTT
TRBJ1-2 | TRBV3-1/TRBV3-2 | 14 | NA | NA | CASSQDRLPKGYTF | TGTGCCAGCAGCCAAGATAGACTGCCCAAGGGCTACACCTTC
TRBJ2-2 | TRBV19 | 13 | NA | NA | CASSISGAGELFF | TGTGCCAGTAGTATCTCAGGGGCCGGGGAGCTGTTTTTT
TRBJ2-1 | TRBV11-2 | 14 | NA | NA | CASSLANGAGEQFF | TGTGCCAGCAGCTTAGCGAATGGCGCGGGGGAGCAGTTCTTC
TRBJ2-7 | TRBV24-1 | 15 | TRBD2 | NA | CATSAGMGRVYEQYF | TGTGCCACCAGTGCTGGGATGGGGAGGGTCTACGAGCAGTACTTC
TRBJ1-2 | TRBV7-9 | 13 | NA | NA | CASSFSGNYGYTF | TGTGCCAGCAGCTTCTCAGGGAACTATGGCTACACCTTC
TRBJ2-2 | TRBV5-1 | 14 | NA | NA | CASSFAAATGELFF | TGCGCCAGCAGCTTCGCAGCGGCCACCGGGGAGCTGTTTTTT
TRBJ2-1 | TRBV6-1 | 15 | NA | once | CASSETSSSRNEQFF | TGTGCCAGCAGTGAAACCTCGTCAAGCAGGAATGAGCAGTTCTTC
TRBJ1-3 | TRBV30 | 13 | NA | NA | CAWTGLSGNTIYF | TGTGCCTGGACAGGCCTCTCTGGAAACACCATATATTTT
TRBJ2-3 | TRBV15 | 16 | TRBD1 | NA | CATSANGGQGTDTQYF | TGTGCCACCAGCGCCAACGGGGGACAGGGCACAGATACGCAGTATTTT
TRBJ1-4 | TRBV2 | 14 | TRBD1 | NA | CASSRQGPGEKLFF | TGTGCCAGCAGCAGACAGGGCCCTGGGGAAAAACTGTTTTTT
TRBJ2-2 | TRBV7-3 | 15 | TRBD2 | NA | CASSLGLAGTGELFF | TGTGCCAGCAGCCTCGGACTAGCGGGGACCGGGGAGCTGTTTTTT
TRBJ1-1 | TRBV19 | 14 | TRBD1 | NA | CASRNAPGQGKAFF | TGTGCCAGTAGGAACGCACCGGGACAGGGTAAAGCTTTCTTT
TRBJ2-1 | TRBV9 | 15 | NA | NA | CASSPRERANNEQFF | TGTGCCAGCAGCCCCCGGGAGCGGGCCAACAATGAGCAGTTCTTC
TRBJ1-2 | TRBV27 | 15 | NA | NA | CASSYAPRGNYGYTF | TGTGCCAGCAGTTACGCCCCCAGGGGTAACTATGGCTACACCTTC
TRBJ2-4 | TRBV7-9 | 14 | NA | NA | CASSFGGAKNIQYF | TGTGCCAGCAGCTTCGGGGGAGCCAAAAACATTCAGTACTTC
TRBJ2-3 | TRBV7-9 | 19 | TRBD1 | NA | CASSLLGRTGTGGTDTQYF | TGTGCCAGCAGCTTATTAGGCCGAACAGGGACAGGGGGCACAGATACGCAGTATTTT
TRBJ2-7 | TRBV18 | 14 | NA | NA | CASSPKQEVYEQYF | TGTGCCAGCTCACCAAAACAGGAAGTCTACGAGCAGTACTTC
TRBJ1-3 | TRBV19 | 22 | NA | once | CASSIRPMAALVTAFSGNTIYF | TGTGCCAGTAGTATCCGCCCGATGGCCGCCTTGGTGACAGCGTTCTCTGGAAACACCATATATTTT
TRBJ1-1 | TRBV6-5 | 15 | NA | NA | CASRGPNPRVSEAFF | TGTGCCAGCAGGGGGCCAAACCCGAGAGTATCTGAAGCTTTCTTT
TRBJ2-7 | TRBV5-1 | 14 | NA | few | CASSPSTGTYEQYF | TGCGCCAGCAGCCCATCGACAGGCACCTACGAGCAGTACTTC
TRBJ2-1 | TRBV2 | 13 | NA | NA | CASRIGTLNEQFF | TGTGCCAGCAGAATAGGGACTCTCAATGAGCAGTTCTTC
TRBJ1-5 | TRBV6-2/TRBV6-3 | 15 | NA | NA | CASSYPRRGPQPQHF | TGTGCCAGCAGTTACCCCCGCAGGGGCCCTCAGCCCCAGCATTTT
TRBJ1-3 | TRBV11-2 | 19 | TRBD1 | NA | CASSSLVTTGKSSGNTIYF | TGTGCCAGCAGCTCCCTCGTAACGACAGGGAAATCTTCTGGAAACACCATATATTTT
TRBJ2-3 | TRBV28 | 15 | NA | once | CASSLLTVRGDTQYF | TGTGCCAGCAGTTTATTGACAGTCCGTGGAGATACGCAGTATTTT
TRBJ1-5 | TRBV19 | 16 | NA | NA | CASKEGFPRANQPQHF | TGTGCCAGTAAGGAGGGATTTCCACGGGCCAATCAGCCCCAGCATTTT
TRBJ1-1 | TRBV11-2 | 15 | NA | NA | CASSLGGQSNTEAFF | TGTGCCAGCAGCTTAGGCGGACAGTCAAACACTGAAGCTTTCTTT
TRBJ1-1 | TRBV6-4 | 14 | NA | NA | CATSGFLMNTEAFF | TGTGCCACCTCGGGATTTCTCATGAACACTGAAGCTTTCTTT
TRBJ2-1 | TRBV11-2 | 12 | NA | NA | CASSPLSSEQFF | TGTGCCAGCAGCCCCCTCTCGAGTGAGCAGTTCTTC
TRBJ1-1 | TRBV7-9 | 12 | NA | NA | CASSPDTIEAFF | TGTGCCAGCAGCCCCGATACAATTGAAGCTTTCTTT
TRBJ1-4 | TRBV3-1/TRBV3-2 | 14 | NA | NA | CASSLQGTREKLFF | TGTGCCAGCAGCCTGCAGGGGACGCGGGAAAAACTGTTTTTT
TRBJ2-2 | TRBV11-3 | 15 | NA | NA | CASSPNTGFPGELFF | TGTGCCAGCAGCCCTAACACAGGGTTCCCCGGGGAGCTGTTTTTT
TRBJ1-1 | TRBV10-3 | 15 | NA | NA | CAISESTRLNTEAFF | TGTGCCATCAGTGAGTCGACTCGGCTGAACACTGAAGCTTTCTTT
TRBJ2-1 | TRBV6-5 | 14 | NA | NA | CASSYAQSYNEQFF | TGTGCCAGCAGTTATGCGCAATCCTACAATGAGCAGTTCTTC
TRBJ2-4 | TRBV19 | 19 | TRBD1 | NA | CASSINQGAIGLAKNIQYF | TGTGCCAGTAGTATAAATCAGGGGGCCATAGGCCTAGCCAAAAACATTCAGTACTTC
TRBJ1-6 | TRBV6-5 | 15 | TRBD1 | NA | CASRAFGTANSPLHF | TGTGCCAGCCGCGCGTTCGGGACAGCTAATTCACCCCTCCACTTT
TRBJ1-1 | TRBV6-5 | 12 | NA | few | CASTFRGTEAFF | TGTGCCAGCACCTTTCGGGGCACTGAAGCTTTCTTT